This T cell receptor (beta chain) was sequenced during a study of blood T cell repertoires in COVID-19. The overall study: The samples span acute and convalescent COVID-19 from the United States, Italy and Spain.

Per the authors' pipeline: Amplification from reference gene primers served as the basis for estimated nucleated cell counts. Repertoires were generated with immunoSEQ multiplex PCR, while TCRdb's copy carries only in-frame clones and drops some. V, J and clone size are those of that table, while D and trimming were read from the DNA. The table includes approximately 120,000 clones, about 85% detected once. This clone is a singleton in its sample. CDR3 length equals 14 residues. Trimming at V came to 2 bases and at J to 1 base, leaving 0 bases not matched to a gene. Germline V gene data show CDR1 as SGHNT and CDR2 as YYREEE (reference sequence).

The chain joins TRBV5-4 to TRBJ2-1; TRBD1 agrees at 7 bases. The sequence derives from an elderly woman with COVID-19, enrolled during active disease. The sequenced sample was peripheral blood. CDR3 sequence: CASSLQGSYNEQFF. The CDR3, as DNA: TGTGCCAGCAGCTTACAGGGGTCCTACAATGAGCAGTTCTTC. The full variable domain, completed using reference TRBV5-4 and TRBJ2-1, is ETGVTQSPTHLIKTRGQQVTLRCSSQSGHNTVSWYQQALGQGPQFIFQYYREEENGRGNFPPRFSGLQFPNYSSELNVNALELDDSALYLCASSLQGSYNEQFFGPGTRLTVL.